This T cell receptor (beta chain) was sequenced in a study of graft-versus-host responses after intestinal transplantation. On the study more broadly: Each recipient received a multivisceral, liver-intestinal, or isolated intestinal graft. Recipients were all induced with anti-thymocyte globulin, then given tacrolimus and steroids for about three years. Whole-study results and caveats: The presence of high graft-versus-host to host-versus-graft clonal ratios in allografts characterized patients with graft-donor T cell macrochimerism. Among circulating GvH clones, peak levels were associated with early post-transplant declines in HvG clones.

Trimming cost V 0 bases and J 7 bases; bases outside gene matches: 10. Germline CDR1 reads WNHNN; CDR2 reads SYGVQD (reference sequence). The CDR3 loop spans 17 amino acids. As for this clone: Antigen specificity is unknown.

Assay: immunoSEQ multiplex PCR; the TCRdb copy retains only in-frame clones and omits some. Seen here are some 110,000 clones, 85% to 95% observed once, and the top ten hold approximately 1.2%. Sample: unstimulated CD8+ T cells sorted from spleen or lymph node cells, taken before transplant. The source is a human donor who was the organ donor for an intestinal transplant. V usage is TRBV10-1 and J usage is TRBJ2-2, with 8 bases aligning to TRBD2. The CDR3 DNA reads TGCGCCAGCAGTGAGTCGACCTTCTACGGGAGGGTCGGGGAGCTGTTTTTT. Translated: CASSESTFYGRVGELFF.